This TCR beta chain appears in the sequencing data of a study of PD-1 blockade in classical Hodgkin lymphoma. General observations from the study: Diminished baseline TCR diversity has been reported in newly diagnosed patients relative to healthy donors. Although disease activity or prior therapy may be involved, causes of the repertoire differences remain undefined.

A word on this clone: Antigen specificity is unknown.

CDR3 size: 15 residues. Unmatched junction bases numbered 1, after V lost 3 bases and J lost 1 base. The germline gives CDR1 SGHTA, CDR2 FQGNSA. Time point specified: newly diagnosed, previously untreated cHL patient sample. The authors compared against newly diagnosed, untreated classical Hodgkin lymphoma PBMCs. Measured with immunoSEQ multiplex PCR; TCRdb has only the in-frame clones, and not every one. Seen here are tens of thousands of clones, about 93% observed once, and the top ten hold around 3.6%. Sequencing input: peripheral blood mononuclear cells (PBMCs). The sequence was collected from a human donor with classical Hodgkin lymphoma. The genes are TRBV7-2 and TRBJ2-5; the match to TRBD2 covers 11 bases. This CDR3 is CASSLTSGAQETQYF. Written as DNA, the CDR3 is TGTGCCAGCAGCTTGACTAGCGGGGCCCAAGAGACCCAGTACTTC.